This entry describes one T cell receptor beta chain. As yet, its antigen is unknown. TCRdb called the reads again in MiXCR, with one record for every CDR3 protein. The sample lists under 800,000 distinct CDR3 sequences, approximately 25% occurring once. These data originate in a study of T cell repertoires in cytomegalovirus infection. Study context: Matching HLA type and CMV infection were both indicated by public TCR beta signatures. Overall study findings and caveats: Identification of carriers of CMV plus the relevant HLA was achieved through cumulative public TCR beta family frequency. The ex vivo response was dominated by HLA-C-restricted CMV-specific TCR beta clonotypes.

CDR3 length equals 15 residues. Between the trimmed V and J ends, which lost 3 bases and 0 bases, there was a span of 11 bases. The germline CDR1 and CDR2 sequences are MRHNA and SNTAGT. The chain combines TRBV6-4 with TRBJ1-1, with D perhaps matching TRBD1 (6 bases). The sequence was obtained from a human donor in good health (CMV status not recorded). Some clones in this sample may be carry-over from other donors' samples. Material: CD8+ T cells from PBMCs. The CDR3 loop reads CASSEGDILNTEAFF. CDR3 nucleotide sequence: TGTGCCAGCAGTGAAGGGGACATCCTGAACACTGAAGCTTTCTTT.